This TCR beta chain was captured in a study of blood T cell repertoires in COVID-19. Study at large: From T cells, B-cell-depleted T cells, or PBMCs came the material, which was cDNA or gDNA.

Trimming cost V 3 bases and J 6 bases, with 16 bases left between them. The germline V gene has CDR1 SGHNT and CDR2 YYREEE (reference sequence). The CDR3 has 16 amino acids. Everyone who took part was roughly 18 to 89 years old, and they came from about two dozen US areas. Participants reported their clinical history, and cohort assignment relied on those reports. The recovered donors of Cohort 3 showed two negative PCRs, clearance, or symptom resolution. Profiled with immunoSEQ multiplex PCR; TCRdb holds only in-frame clones, not every one. The sample holds roughly 330,000 clones, over 75% seen once.

Material: PBMCs or T cells enriched from blood (not recorded which). The clonotype was recovered from a woman between 25 and 40 years old who had recovered from COVID-19. This chain connects TRBV5-4 to TRBJ1-6; D is ambiguous. DNA of the CDR3: TGTGCCAGCAGCTCCCTTGGAGGGCCCGCTAATTCACCCCTCCACTTT. Protein sequence: CASSSLGGPANSPLHF. Using reference TRBV5-4 and TRBJ1-6 for the parts outside the CDR3, the full variable domain is ETGVTQSPTHLIKTRGQQVTLRCSSQSGHNTVSWYQQALGQGPQFIFQYYREEENGRGNFPPRFSGLQFPNYSSELNVNALELDDSALYLCASSSLGGPANSPLHFGNGTRLTVT.